These 25 T cell receptor beta chains were all obtained from the same sample, sequenced in a study of blood T cell repertoires in COVID-19. Method: immunoSEQ multiplex PCR; TCRdb's copy keeps in-frame clones and lacks some. The table lists about 28,000 clones, nearly 90% of them singletons. Material: peripheral blood. Receptors originate from a human donor in a cohort sampled during active COVID-19.

J is TRBJ1-2 and V is TRBV2, with TRBD1 matching 9 bases. J gave up 5 bases and V 6 bases, and 4 bases lay outside the gene matches. The CDR3 loop spans 13 amino acids. Germline V gene lookup returns CDR1 SNHLY and CDR2 FYNNEI. CDR3 sequence: CASRTGTGYGYTF. The CDR3 DNA is TGTGCCAGCAGAACCGGGACAGGGTATGGCTACACCTTC.

J is TRBJ2-7 and V is TRBV6-6; 8 bases match TRBD2. The CDR3 spans 20 residues. Germline-derived CDR1 and CDR2 are MNHNY and SVGAGI (reference sequence). The V segment lost 6 bases and the J segment 0 bases; nucleotides outside the gene matches: 22. The CDR3 here is CASSDTTESARSGASYEQYF. The CDR3 nucleotides are TGTGCCAGCAGCGATACGACAGAATCAGCTCGTAGCGGGGCCTCCTACGAGCAGTACTTC.

The V and J genes are TRBV25-1 and TRBJ1-2; 7 positions agree with TRBD1. Germline V gene data show CDR1 as MGHDK and CDR2 as SYGVNS. The CDR3 sequence is 18 residues long. Germline trimming cut 2 bases from V and 0 bases from J; bases unmatched to any gene: 12. The CDR3 bases are TGTGCCAGCAGTGAACCAACAGGGGCCGGGGGCCCTAACTATGGCTACACCTTC. Its protein is CASSEPTGAGGPNYGYTF.

CDR3 residues: CASSTPGRAGELFF. CDR3 bases: TGTGCCAGTAGTACTCCAGGGAGGGCCGGGGAGCTGTTTTTT. The genes are TRBV19 and TRBJ2-2; 7 positions agree with TRBD2. This CDR3 has 14 amino acids. The germline V gene has CDR1 LNHDA and CDR2 SQIVND (reference sequence). Germline trimming cut 4 bases from V and 6 bases from J; bases unmatched to any gene: 5.

The gene calls are TRBV2 and TRBJ1-2; no clear D. V shed 4 bases and J shed 3 bases, with 9 bases lying between them. This CDR3 has 13 amino acids. Germline V gene data show CDR1 as SNHLY and CDR2 as FYNNEI. The CDR3 reads CASSVKGDYGYTF. The CDR3 bases are TGTGCCAGCAGTGTGAAAGGAGACTATGGCTACACCTTC.

The genes are TRBV15 and TRBJ1-5; no definite D call. The germline V and J ends were trimmed by 2 bases and 0 bases, with 2 bases remaining between them. The CDR3 consists of 13 residues. Per germline, CDR1 LNHNV and CDR2 YYDKDF (reference sequence). CDR3 sequence (DNA): TGTGCCACCAGCAGATATAGCAATCAGCCCCAGCATTTT. Amino acids: CATSRYSNQPQHF. The full variable domain, its missing parts supplied by reference TRBV15 and TRBJ1-5, is DAMVIQNPRYQVTQFGKPVTLSCSQTLNHNVMYWYQQKSSQAPKLLFHYYDKDFNNEADTPDNFQSRRPNTSFCFLDIRSPGLGDTAMYLCATSRYSNQPQHFGDGTRLSIL.

This clone was counted once. This chain uses TRBV2 with TRBJ2-1; D gene ambiguous. Germline V gene sequence: CDR1 SNHLY, CDR2 FYNNEI. Trimming removed 8 bases at V and 3 bases at J, with 5 bases between. The CDR3 is 11 amino acids. CDR3 sequence: CASSSYNEQFF. The CDR3, as DNA: TGTGCCAGCTCCAGCTACAATGAGCAGTTCTTC.

This chain links TRBV19 with TRBJ2-3; maybe TRBD1 (5 bases). The ends were cut back, 3 bases at V and 4 bases at J, with 14 bases in the middle. CDR1 LNHDA and CDR2 SQIVND come from the germline V gene (reference sequence). This CDR3 has 15 amino acids. The CDR3 nucleotides are TGTGCCAGTAGTATGGGCGCAGGGTTCGCAGATACGCAGTATTTT. It is translated as CASSMGAGFADTQYF.

The rearrangement uses TRBV11-3 and TRBJ1-6; perhaps TRBD1 as D (6 bases). The CDR3 runs 17 residues. The V and J ends lost 2 bases and 4 bases respectively, with 15 bases between them. Germline CDR1 is SGHNT and CDR2 is YENEEA. The CDR3 region is CASSLSTGNLYNSPLHF. CDR3 sequence (DNA): TGTGCCAGCAGCTTATCTACAGGGAACCTATATAATTCACCCCTCCACTTT. Full variable domain (rest looked up from reference TRBV11-3 and TRBJ1-6): EAGVVQSPRYKIIEKKQPVAFWCNPISGHNTLYWYLQNLGQGPELLIRYENEEAVDDSQLPKDRFSAERLKGVDSTLKIQPAELGDSAVYLCASSLSTGNLYNSPLHFGNGTRLTVT.

The rearrangement uses TRBV20-1 and TRBJ2-7; D not resolved. The CDR3 length is 12 residues. V lost 3 bases to trimming and J lost 6 bases, with 12 bases between them. Germline values: CDR1 DFQATT, CDR2 SNEGSKA (reference sequence). CDR3 sequence: CSASSETSEQYF. The CDR3 DNA reads as TGCAGTGCTAGTAGTGAAACGAGCGAGCAGTACTTC.

This chain connects TRBV7-6 to TRBJ2-6; D is undetermined. The CDR3 is 18 amino acids. The germline gives CDR1 SGHVS, CDR2 FNYEAQ. Trimming took 5 bases from V and 0 from J, leaving 17 bases between them. CDR3 nucleotides: TGTGCCAGCAGCGCCTTTACGCCACCGAGCTCTGGGGCCAACGTCCTGACTTTC. Translated, it gives CASSAFTPPSSGANVLTF.

The chain combines TRBV2 with TRBJ2-3; 7 positions agree with TRBD1. Unmatched junction bases numbered 8, after V lost 6 bases and J lost 2 bases. The CDR3 is 15 amino acids. In germline, CDR1 is SNHLY, CDR2 FYNNEI. CDR3 DNA: TGTGCCAGCAGGTCAGAAAAGGGGGCCACAGATACGCAGTATTTT. Its translation is CASRSEKGATDTQYF.

In its sample, this clone was seen a few times. This chain connects TRBV2 to TRBJ2-5; 11 bases are shared with TRBD1. Germline CDR1 and CDR2: SNHLY and FYNNEI. CDR3 length: 15 residues. V gave up 7 bases and J gave up 4 bases; unmatched junction bases: 8. Here the CDR3 reads CASTRGTGGSETQYF. The CDR3 DNA reads TGTGCCAGCACGAGAGGGACAGGGGGGTCAGAGACCCAGTACTTC.

The V call is TRBV7-9, the J call TRBJ2-1, with D uncertain. Trimming stripped 0 bases from V and 9 bases from J, with 15 bases between. The CDR3 consists of 15 residues. Per germline, CDR1 SEHNR and CDR2 FQNEAQ (reference sequence). The CDR3 bases are TGTGCCAGCAGCTTAGCCCCCCCTAGACCCCGTGAGCAGTTCTTC. Its protein product is CASSLAPPRPREQFF.

CDR3 sequence reads: CASRIAGGYEQYF. DNA for the CDR3: TGTGCCAGCCGCATTGCAGGGGGCTACGAGCAGTACTTC. The chain is built from TRBV27 and TRBJ2-7, with 7 bases lining up with TRBD1. Unmatched junction bases numbered 7, after V lost 8 bases and J lost 3 bases. Looked up from germline, CDR1 is MNHEY and CDR2 is SMNVEV (reference sequence). The CDR3 loop spans 13 amino acids.

The CDR3 bases are TGTGCCAGCTCACCACTGCGAGAGGCTTTCTTT. The encoded protein is CASSPLREAFF. This chain joins TRBV18 and TRBJ1-1, with D unclear. CDR3 size: 11 residues. V was shortened by 1 base and J by 11 bases, with 8 bases between the two germline ends. Germline values: CDR1 KGHSH, CDR2 LQKENI.

The genes are TRBV20-1 and TRBJ1-1; 9 nucleotides match TRBD1. Germline CDR1 DFQATT, CDR2 SNEGSKA (reference sequence). V shed 3 bases, J shed 8 bases, and the junction held 13 bases outside the gene matches. The CDR3 extends over 15 amino acids. CDR3 protein: CSASNVGTGLSEAFF. Here the CDR3 DNA reads TGCAGTGCTAGTAACGTCGGGACAGGGCTGTCGGAAGCTTTCTTT.

The chain employs TRBV2 and TRBJ1-2; TRBD1 aligns across 7 bases. Looked up from germline, CDR1 is SNHLY and CDR2 is FYNNEI. Trimming took 7 bases from V and 6 from J; bases not matched to a gene: 8. The length of the CDR3 is 13 residues. The CDR3 DNA reads as TGTGCCAGCACGTATCGAGGGGGCAATGGCTACACCTTC. This sequence encodes CASTYRGGNGYTF. The full variable domain, in which reference TRBV2 and TRBJ1-2 provide the parts outside the CDR3, is EPEVTQTPSHQVTQMGQEVILRCVPISNHLYFYWYRQILGQKVEFLVSFYNNEISEKSEIFDDQFSVERPDGSNFTLKIRSTKLEDSAMYFCASTYRGGNGYTFGSGTRLTVV.

The J gene is TRBJ2-5, the V gene TRBV5-1, with 8 bases aligning to TRBD1. From germline, CDR1 is SGHRS and CDR2 YFSETQ. V lost 0 bases, J lost 4 bases, and 5 bases stayed unmatched. CDR3 length equals 15 residues. Written as DNA, the CDR3 is TGCGCCAGCAGCTTGGCGGACAGGGCTGGAGAGACCCAGTACTTC. Translating it yields CASSLADRAGETQYF.

V is TRBV7-8 and J is TRBJ2-7, with D unclear. Germline V CDR1 and CDR2: SGHVS, FQNEAQ. The CDR3 extends over 12 amino acids. Trimming stripped 3 bases from V and 3 bases from J, with 6 bases between. Written as DNA, the CDR3 is TGTGCCAGCAGCTTCGGAGACTACGAGCAGTACTTC. Its protein product is CASSFGDYEQYF.

The chain uses TRBV7-6 and TRBJ2-1; 7 bases line up with TRBD2. Germline V gives CDR1 SGHVS, CDR2 FNYEAQ. The trim removed 3 bases at V and 7 bases at J, leaving 9 bases unmatched. CDR3 length: 15 residues. The CDR3: CASSFQRGRTNEQFF. In nucleotides, the CDR3 is TGTGCCAGCAGCTTCCAGCGGGGCCGAACGAATGAGCAGTTCTTC.

The chain links TRBV18 to TRBJ2-3; TRBD2 agrees at 15 bases. V dropped 5 bases and J dropped 6; count of bases not matched to a gene: 9. From germline, CDR1 is KGHSH and CDR2 LQKENI. The CDR3 totals 17 residues. Here the CDR3 DNA reads TGTGCCAGCTCATCAGGACTAGCGGGGGGGCCGGGGGATACGCAGTATTTT. Its protein is CASSSGLAGGPGDTQYF. Full variable domain (missing parts from reference TRBV18 and TRBJ2-3): NAGVMQNPRHLVRRRGQEARLRCSPMKGHSHVYWYRQLPEEGLKFMVYLQKENIIDESGMPKERFSAEFPKEGPSILRIQQVVRGDSAAYFCASSSGLAGGPGDTQYFGPGTRLTVL.

The table lists this clone with a count of one. The chain uses TRBV5-5 and TRBJ2-7, with 11 positions matching TRBD2. The V and J ends lost 4 bases and 5 bases, in that order; junction bases with no gene match: 5. The CDR3 runs 14 residues. In germline, CDR1 is SGHKS, CDR2 YYEKEE (reference sequence). The CDR3: CASSVAGGSHEQYF. The CDR3 DNA reads as TGTGCCAGCAGCGTAGCGGGGGGGTCCCACGAGCAGTACTTC.

As concerns this clone: A junction boundary mismatches the germline segment, possibly from a read error. DNA of the CDR3: TGTGCCATCAGGGAGTCGGGGGGGAAGAACTACGAGCAGTACTTC. It encodes CAIRESGGKNYEQYF. V gene TRBV10-3 combines with J gene TRBJ2-7; 8 bases are a match to TRBD2. Per germline, CDR1 ENHRY and CDR2 SYGVKD. The CDR3 has 15 residues.

The CDR3 protein is CASSEAAGQETQYF. The CDR3 DNA reads TGTGCCAGCAGTGAAGCGGCGGGGCAAGAGACCCAGTACTTC. This chain joins TRBV2 and TRBJ2-5, with D perhaps TRBD2 (6 bases). The CDR3 extends over 14 amino acids. CDR1 is SNHLY, CDR2 FYNNEI, per germline. V lost 0 bases and J 2 bases, leaving 7 bases between the germline ends.